The following is a TCR beta chain sequence with its context. The data originate from a study of T-cell memory formation after mild COVID-19. A single record per CDR3 protein comes from TCRdb applying MiXCR to the 5' RACE reads. The table has under 450,000 distinct CDR3 sequences, less than 25% seen once; the top ten hold around 20%. CDR3 length: 14 residues. V lost 7 bases to trimming and J lost 4 bases, with 16 bases between them. Sequencing was done on a sample of PBMCs or a T cell subset sorted from them (not recorded which). The TCR originated in a man aged 18 to 29 who had mild COVID-19 (a few samples of this study predate the infection). Cell type and time point are not known. J is TRBJ1-1 and V is TRBV12-3 or TRBV12-4; D is unclear. CDR3 bases: TGTGCCAGCAAGCCCCCGGGGAGCGGCACTGAAGCTTTCTTT. It translates to CASKPPGSGTEAFF.